This T cell receptor beta chain was identified in a study of blood T cell repertoires in COVID-19. Turning to the study itself: The analysed material was cDNA or gDNA that came from T cells, B-cell-depleted T cells, or PBMCs.

The data were produced by immunoSEQ multiplex PCR, yet TCRdb's version contains in-frame clones alone and is incomplete. Here the sample spans 110,000 to 150,000 clones, about 80% being singletons. CDR3 length equals 14 residues. Germline trimming cut 4 bases from V and 3 bases from J; bases unmatched to any gene: 2. Germline values: CDR1 SEHNR, CDR2 FQNEAQ (reference sequence). The V gene is TRBV7-9, the J gene TRBJ1-4, with 7 bases matching TRBD1. Sequencing was carried out using PBMCs or T cells enriched from blood (not recorded which). This TCR came from a man aged 50-60 years who had recovered from COVID-19. The CDR3: CASSWGTANEKLFF. The DNA of the CDR3 is TGTGCCAGCAGCTGGGGGACAGCTAATGAAAAACTGTTTTTT.